The clone carrying this TCR beta chain came up a few times. The CDR3 extends over 13 amino acids. Germline V gives CDR1 SGHRS, CDR2 YFSETQ. Trimming cost V 2 bases and J 7 bases, with 10 bases left between them. The data derive from a study of T-cell reconstitution after alpha-beta-depleted transplantation in children. Unique molecular identifiers were incorporated into the prepared TCRbeta library. TCRdb fed the PCR reads into MiXCR, producing one record per CDR3 protein. The profile shows about 72,000 distinct CDR3 sequences, 7.3% of them singletons. This receptor was identified in a human donor who donated a stem cell graft to a child with acute lymphoblastic leukemia. The gene calls are TRBV5-1 and TRBJ2-1; a possible D gene is TRBD1 (6 bases). Sequencing used PBMCs from the stem cell graft donor, obtained from the stem cell graft. The CDR3 region is CASSLQGSNEQFF. DNA for the CDR3: TGCGCCAGCAGCTTACAGGGATCTAATGAGCAGTTCTTC.